Reported below is one T cell receptor beta chain. TCRdb independently ran MiXCR on the 5' RACE reads; one entry per CDR3 protein. The sample carries under 45,000 distinct CDR3 sequences, roughly 15% recorded once. Germline V gene lookup returns CDR1 LNHDA and CDR2 SQIVND (reference sequence). CDR3 size: 13 residues. Trimming stripped 9 bases from V and 5 bases from J, with 16 bases between. This sample was taken from a study of neurological immune-mediated disorders. This chain connects TRBV19 to TRBJ1-2, with D perhaps TRBD1 (5 bases). Sequencing was performed on CD4+ T cells from blood. The TCR was taken from an older woman with HTLV-1-associated myelopathy (HAM/TSP). The CDR3 reads CASSQDRRYGYTF. The CDR3 DNA sequence: TGTGCCAGCTCTCAAGACAGAAGATATGGCTACACCTTC. The whole variable domain, filled in from reference TRBV19 and TRBJ1-2, reads DGGITQSPKYLFRKEGQNVTLSCEQNLNHDAMYWYRQDPGQGLRLIYYSQIVNDFQKGDIAEGYSVSREKKESFPLTVTSAQKNPTAFYLCASSQDRRYGYTFGSGTRLTVV.